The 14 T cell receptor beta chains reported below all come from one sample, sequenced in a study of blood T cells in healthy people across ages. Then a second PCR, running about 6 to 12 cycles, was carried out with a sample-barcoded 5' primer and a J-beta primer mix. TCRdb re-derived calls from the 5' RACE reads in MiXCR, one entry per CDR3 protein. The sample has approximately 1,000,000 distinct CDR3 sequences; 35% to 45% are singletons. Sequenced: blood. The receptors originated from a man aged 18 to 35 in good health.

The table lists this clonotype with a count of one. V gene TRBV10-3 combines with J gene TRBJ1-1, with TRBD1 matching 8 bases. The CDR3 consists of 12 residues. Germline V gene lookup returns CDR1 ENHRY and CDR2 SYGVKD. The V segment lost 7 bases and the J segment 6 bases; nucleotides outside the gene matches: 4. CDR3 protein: CAINDRGAEAFF. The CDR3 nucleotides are TGTGCCATCAACGACAGGGGTGCTGAAGCTTTCTTT.

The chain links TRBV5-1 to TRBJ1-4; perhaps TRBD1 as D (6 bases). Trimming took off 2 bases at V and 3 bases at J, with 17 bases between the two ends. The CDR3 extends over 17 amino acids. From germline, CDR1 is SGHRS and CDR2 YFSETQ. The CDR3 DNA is TGCGCCAGCAGCTTTCTGGAACAGGGAAGTGCTAATGAAAAACTGTTTTTT. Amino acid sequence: CASSFLEQGSANEKLFF.

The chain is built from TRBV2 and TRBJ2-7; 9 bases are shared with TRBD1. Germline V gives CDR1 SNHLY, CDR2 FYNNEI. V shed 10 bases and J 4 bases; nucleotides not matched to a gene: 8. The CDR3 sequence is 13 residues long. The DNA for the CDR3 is TGTGCCAACGCGCGGACAGGGGATTACGAGCAGTACTTC. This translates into CANARTGDYEQYF.

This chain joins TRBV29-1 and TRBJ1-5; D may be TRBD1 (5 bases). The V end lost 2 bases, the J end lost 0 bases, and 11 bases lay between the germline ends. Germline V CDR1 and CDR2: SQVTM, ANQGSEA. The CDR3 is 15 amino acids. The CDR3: CSVESTGDSNQPQHF. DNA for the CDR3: TGCAGCGTTGAAAGTACAGGAGATAGCAATCAGCCCCAGCATTTT.

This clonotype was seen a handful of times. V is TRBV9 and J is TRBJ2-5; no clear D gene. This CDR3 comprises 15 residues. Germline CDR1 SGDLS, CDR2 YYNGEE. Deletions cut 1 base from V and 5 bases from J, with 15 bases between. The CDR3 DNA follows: TGTGCCAGCAGCGTATTAAGCGACGGAAGGGAGACCCAGTACTTC. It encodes CASSVLSDGRETQYF.

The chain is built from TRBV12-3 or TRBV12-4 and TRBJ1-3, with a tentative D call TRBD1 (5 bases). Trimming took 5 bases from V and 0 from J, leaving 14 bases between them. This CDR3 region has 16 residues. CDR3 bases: TGTGCCAGCAGTATCCCGGGGGGGAGCTCTGGAAACACCATATATTTT. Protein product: CASSIPGGSSGNTIYF.

CDR3 region: CASSSGTFYEQYF. CDR3 sequence (DNA): TGTGCCAGCAGTTCCGGGACATTCTACGAGCAGTACTTC. The rearrangement uses TRBV28 and TRBJ2-7; perhaps TRBD1 as D (6 bases). The CDR3 has 13 amino acids. Trimming pared 4 bases from V and 3 bases from J, leaving 10 bases between. From germline, CDR1 is MDHEN and CDR2 SYDVKM.

The CDR3 coding sequence is TGTGCCAGCAGTTCGAGGCGGGGGGGCGTGGAGACCCAGTACTTC. Translated, it gives CASSSRRGGVETQYF. The chain couples TRBV12-3 or TRBV12-4 to TRBJ2-5, with 9 bases matching TRBD2. The CDR3 is 15 residues long. V lost 4 bases, J lost 5 bases, and 8 bases stayed unmatched.

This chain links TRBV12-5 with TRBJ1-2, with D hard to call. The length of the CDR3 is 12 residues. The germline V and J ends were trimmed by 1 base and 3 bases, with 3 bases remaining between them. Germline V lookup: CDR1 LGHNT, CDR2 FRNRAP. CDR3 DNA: TGTGCTAGTGGTTTGGGGGACTATGGCTACACCTTC. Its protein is CASGLGDYGYTF.

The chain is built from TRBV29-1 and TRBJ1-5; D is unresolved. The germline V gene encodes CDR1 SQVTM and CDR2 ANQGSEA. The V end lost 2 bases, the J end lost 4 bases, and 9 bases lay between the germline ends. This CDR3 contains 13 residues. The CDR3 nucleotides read TGCAGCGTTGAAACGGCAGCAAATCAGCCCCAGCATTTT. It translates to CSVETAANQPQHF.

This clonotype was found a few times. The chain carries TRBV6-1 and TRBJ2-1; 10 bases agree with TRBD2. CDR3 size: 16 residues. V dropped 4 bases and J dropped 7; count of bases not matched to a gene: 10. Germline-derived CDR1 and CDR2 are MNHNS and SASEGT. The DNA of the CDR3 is TGTGCCAGCAGTGTAAAGCGGGGGGGCCTTAGTAATGAGCAGTTCTTC. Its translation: CASSVKRGGLSNEQFF.

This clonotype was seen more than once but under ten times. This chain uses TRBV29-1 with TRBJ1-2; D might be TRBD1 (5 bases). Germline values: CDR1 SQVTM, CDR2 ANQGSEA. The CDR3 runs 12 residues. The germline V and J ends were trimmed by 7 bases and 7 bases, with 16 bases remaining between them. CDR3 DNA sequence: TGCAGCGCCTTGGCAGGGTTCGTTGGCTACACCTTC. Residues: CSALAGFVGYTF.

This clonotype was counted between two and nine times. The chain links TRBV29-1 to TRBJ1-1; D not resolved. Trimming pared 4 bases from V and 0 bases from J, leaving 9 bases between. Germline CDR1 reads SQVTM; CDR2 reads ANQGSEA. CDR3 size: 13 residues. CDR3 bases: TGCAGCGTTGGAGAGGGAATGAACACTGAAGCTTTCTTT. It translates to CSVGEGMNTEAFF.

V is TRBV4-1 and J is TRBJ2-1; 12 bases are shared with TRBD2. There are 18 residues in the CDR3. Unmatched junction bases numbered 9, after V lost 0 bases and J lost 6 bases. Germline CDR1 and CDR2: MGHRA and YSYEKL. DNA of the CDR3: TGCGCCAGCAGCCAAGAAGGGACTAGCGGGCCGGCGGGCAATGAGCAGTTCTTC. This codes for CASSQEGTSGPAGNEQFF.